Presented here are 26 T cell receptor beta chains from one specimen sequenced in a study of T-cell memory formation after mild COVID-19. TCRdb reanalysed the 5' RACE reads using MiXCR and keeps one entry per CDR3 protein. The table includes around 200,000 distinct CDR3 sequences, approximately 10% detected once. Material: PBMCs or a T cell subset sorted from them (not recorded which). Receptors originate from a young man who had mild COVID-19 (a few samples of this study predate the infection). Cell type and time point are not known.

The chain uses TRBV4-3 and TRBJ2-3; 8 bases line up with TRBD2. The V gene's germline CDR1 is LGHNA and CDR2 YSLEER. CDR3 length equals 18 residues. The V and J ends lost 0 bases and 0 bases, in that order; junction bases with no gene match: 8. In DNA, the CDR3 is TGCGCCAGCAGCCAAGATGGGGATACTAGCGGTAGCACAGATACGCAGTATTTT. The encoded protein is CASSQDGDTSGSTDTQYF.

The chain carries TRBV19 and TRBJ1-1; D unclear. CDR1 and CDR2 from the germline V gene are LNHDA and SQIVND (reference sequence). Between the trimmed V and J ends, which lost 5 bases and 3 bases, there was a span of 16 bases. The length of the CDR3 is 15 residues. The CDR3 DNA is TGTGCCAGTAGTCCCTTGATTGACGGCTACACTGAAGCTTTCTTT. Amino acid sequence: CASSPLIDGYTEAFF.

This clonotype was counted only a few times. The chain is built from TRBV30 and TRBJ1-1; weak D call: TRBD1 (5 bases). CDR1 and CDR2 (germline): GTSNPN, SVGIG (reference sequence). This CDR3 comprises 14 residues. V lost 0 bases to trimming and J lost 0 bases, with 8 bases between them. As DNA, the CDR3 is TGTGCCTGGAGTGTGAACAGGATGAACACTGAAGCTTTCTTT. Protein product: CAWSVNRMNTEAFF.

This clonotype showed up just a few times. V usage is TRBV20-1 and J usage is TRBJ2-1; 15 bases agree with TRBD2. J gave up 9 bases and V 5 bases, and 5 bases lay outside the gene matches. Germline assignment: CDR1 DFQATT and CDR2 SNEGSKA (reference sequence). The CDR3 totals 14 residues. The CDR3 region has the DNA TGCAGTGCTCGGACTAGCGGGGGGGCCAGTGAGCAGTTCTTC. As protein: CSARTSGGASEQFF.

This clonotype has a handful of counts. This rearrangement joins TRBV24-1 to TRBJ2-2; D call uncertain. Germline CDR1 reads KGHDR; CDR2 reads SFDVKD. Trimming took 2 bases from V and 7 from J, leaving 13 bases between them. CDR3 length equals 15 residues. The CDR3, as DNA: TGTGCCACCAGTGATTCCCAGGCGGTGGGCGGGGAGCTGTTTTTT. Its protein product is CATSDSQAVGGELFF.

As DNA, the CDR3 is TGCAGTGCTTCCGGGACTAGCGGAGAGACCCAGTACTTC. Its protein product is CSASGTSGETQYF. This chain uses TRBV20-1 with TRBJ2-5, with 11 positions matching TRBD2. After removal of 5 bases from V and 4 bases from J, the junction contained 3 bases not matched to a gene. The CDR3 is 13 residues long. Germline V gene sequence: CDR1 DFQATT, CDR2 SNEGSKA (reference sequence).

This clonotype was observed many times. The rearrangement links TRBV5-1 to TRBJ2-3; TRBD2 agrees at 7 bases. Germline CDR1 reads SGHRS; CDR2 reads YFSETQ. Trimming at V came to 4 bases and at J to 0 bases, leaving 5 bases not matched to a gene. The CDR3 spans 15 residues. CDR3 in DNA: TGCGCCAGCAGCAGACTAGCCTCCAGCACAGATACGCAGTATTTT. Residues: CASSRLASSTDTQYF.

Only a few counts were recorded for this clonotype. The CDR3 DNA follows: TGCGCCAGCACCCGAGACAGCTCCTACGAGCAGTACTTC. Translated, it gives CASTRDSSYEQYF. The chain is built from TRBV5-1 and TRBJ2-7; D is possibly TRBD1 (5 bases). CDR1 and CDR2 (germline): SGHRS, YFSETQ. V was cut by 6 bases and J by 0 bases, with 10 bases left in between. This CDR3 has 13 residues.

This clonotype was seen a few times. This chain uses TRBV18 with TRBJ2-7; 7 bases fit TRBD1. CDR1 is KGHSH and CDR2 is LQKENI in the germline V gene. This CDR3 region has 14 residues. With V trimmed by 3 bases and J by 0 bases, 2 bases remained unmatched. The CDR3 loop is CASSPGQSSYEQYF. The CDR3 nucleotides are TGTGCCAGCTCACCGGGACAGAGCTCCTACGAGCAGTACTTC.

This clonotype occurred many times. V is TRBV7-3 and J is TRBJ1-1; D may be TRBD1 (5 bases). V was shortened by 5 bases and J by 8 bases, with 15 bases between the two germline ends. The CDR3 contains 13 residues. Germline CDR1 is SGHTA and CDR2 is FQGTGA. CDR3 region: CASSRGGYEEAFF. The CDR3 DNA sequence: TGTGCCAGCAGCCGCGGGGGGTACGAGGAAGCTTTCTTT.

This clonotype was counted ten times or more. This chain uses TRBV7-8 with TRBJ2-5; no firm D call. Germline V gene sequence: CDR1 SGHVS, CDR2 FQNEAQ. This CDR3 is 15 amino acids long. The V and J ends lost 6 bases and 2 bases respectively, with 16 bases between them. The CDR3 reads CASRFGSLGQETQYF. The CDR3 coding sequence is TGTGCCAGCAGATTCGGTTCTTTGGGGCAAGAGACCCAGTACTTC.

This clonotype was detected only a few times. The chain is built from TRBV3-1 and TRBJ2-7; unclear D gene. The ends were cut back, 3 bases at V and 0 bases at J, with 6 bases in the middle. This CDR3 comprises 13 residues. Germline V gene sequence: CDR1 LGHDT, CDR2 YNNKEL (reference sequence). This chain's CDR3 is CASSHSTSYEQYV. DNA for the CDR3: TGTGCCAGCAGCCATTCCACCTCCTACGAGCAGTACGTC.

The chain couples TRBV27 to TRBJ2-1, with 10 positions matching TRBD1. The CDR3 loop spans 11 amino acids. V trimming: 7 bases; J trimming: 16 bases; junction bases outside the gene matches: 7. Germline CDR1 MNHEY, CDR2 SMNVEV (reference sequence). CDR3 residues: CASMHDRGLFF. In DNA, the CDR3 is TGTGCCAGCATGCACGACAGGGGGCTCTTCTTC.

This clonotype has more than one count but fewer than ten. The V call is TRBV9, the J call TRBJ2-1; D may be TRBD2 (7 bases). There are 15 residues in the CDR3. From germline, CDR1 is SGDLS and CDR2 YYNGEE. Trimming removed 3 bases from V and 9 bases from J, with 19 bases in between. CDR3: CASSGTEGGASEQFF. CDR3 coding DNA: TGTGCCAGCAGCGGCACAGAGGGGGGGGCCAGTGAGCAGTTCTTC.

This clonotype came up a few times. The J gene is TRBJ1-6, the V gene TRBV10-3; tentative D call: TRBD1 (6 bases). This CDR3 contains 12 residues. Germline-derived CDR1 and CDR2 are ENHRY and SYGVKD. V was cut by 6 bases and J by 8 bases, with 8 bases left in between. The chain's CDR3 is CAIRQGDSPLHF. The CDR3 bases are TGTGCCATCAGACAGGGAGATTCACCCCTCCACTTT.

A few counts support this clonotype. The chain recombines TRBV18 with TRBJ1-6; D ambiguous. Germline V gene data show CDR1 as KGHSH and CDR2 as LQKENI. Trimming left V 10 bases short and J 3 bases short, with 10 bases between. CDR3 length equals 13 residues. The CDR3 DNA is TGTGCCACCAACGACTACTATAATTCACCCCTCCACTTT. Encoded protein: CATNDYYNSPLHF.

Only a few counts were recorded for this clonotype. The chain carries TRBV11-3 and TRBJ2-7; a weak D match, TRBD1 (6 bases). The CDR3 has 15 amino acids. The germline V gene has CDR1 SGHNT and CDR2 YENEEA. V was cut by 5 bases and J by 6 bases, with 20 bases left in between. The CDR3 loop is CASSTTGSPPLEQYV. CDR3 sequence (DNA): TGTGCCAGCAGCACCACAGGGTCTCCCCCTCTCGAGCAGTACGTC.

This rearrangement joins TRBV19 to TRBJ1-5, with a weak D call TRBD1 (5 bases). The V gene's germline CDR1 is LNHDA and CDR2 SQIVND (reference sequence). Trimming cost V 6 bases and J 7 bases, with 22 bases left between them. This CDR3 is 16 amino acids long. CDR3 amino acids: CASSLDSAGGKQPQHF. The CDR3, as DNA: TGTGCCAGTAGCCTCGATTCCGCCGGGGGAAAACAGCCCCAGCATTTT.

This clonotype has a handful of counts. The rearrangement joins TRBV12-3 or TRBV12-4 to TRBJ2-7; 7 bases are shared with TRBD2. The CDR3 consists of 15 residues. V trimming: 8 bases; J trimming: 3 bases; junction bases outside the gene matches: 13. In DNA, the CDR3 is TGTGCCAGCCCTCTCTGGGGAGGGCGGGTCTACGAGCAGTACGTC. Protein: CASPLWGGRVYEQYV.

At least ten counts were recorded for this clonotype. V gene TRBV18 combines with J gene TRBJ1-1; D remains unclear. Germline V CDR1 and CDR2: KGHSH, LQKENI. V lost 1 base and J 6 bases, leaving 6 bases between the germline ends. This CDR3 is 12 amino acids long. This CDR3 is CASSPRGPEAFF. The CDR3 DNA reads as TGTGCCAGCTCACCACGAGGGCCTGAAGCTTTCTTT.

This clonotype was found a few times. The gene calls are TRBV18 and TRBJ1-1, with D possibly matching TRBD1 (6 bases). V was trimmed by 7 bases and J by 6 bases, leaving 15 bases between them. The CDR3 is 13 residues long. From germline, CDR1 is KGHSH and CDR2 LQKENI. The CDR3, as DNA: TGTGCCAGCTATTTAGGGGGTTTTGCTGAAGCTTTCTTT. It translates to CASYLGGFAEAFF. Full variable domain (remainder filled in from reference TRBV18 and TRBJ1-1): NAGVMQNPRHLVRRRGQEARLRCSPMKGHSHVYWYRQLPEEGLKFMVYLQKENIIDESGMPKERFSAEFPKEGPSILRIQQVVRGDSAAYFCASYLGGFAEAFFGQGTRLTVV.

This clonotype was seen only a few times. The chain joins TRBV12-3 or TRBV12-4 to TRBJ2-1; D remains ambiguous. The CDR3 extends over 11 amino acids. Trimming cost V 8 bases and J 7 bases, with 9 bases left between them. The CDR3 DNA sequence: TGTGCCAGCTACCACCGGAATGAGCAGTTCTTC. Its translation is CASYHRNEQFF.

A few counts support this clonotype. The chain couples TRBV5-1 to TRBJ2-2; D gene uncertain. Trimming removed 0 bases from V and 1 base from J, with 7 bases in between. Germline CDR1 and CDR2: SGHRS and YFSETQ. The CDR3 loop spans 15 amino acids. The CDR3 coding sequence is TGCGCCAGCAGCTTGGCCCCAGGGAACACCGGGGAGCTGTTTTTT. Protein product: CASSLAPGNTGELFF. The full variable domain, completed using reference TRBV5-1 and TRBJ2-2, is KAGVTQTPRYLIKTRGQQVTLSCSPISGHRSVSWYQQTPGQGLQFLFEYFSETQRNKGNFPGRFSGRQFSNSRSEMNVSTLELGDSALYLCASSLAPGNTGELFFGEGSRLTVL.

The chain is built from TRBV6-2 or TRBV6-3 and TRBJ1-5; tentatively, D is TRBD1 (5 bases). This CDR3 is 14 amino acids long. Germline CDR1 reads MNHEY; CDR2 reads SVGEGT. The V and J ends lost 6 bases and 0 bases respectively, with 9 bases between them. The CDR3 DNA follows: TGTGCCAGCAGAGCCGGGGCTAGCAATCAGCCCCAGCATTTT. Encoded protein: CASRAGASNQPQHF.

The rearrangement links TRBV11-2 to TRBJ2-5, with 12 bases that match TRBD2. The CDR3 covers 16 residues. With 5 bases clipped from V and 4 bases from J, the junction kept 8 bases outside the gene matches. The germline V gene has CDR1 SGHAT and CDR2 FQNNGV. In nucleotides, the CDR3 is TGTGCCAGCAGCATCCGACTAGCGGGGGACGTAGAGACCCAGTACTTC. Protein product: CASSIRLAGDVETQYF.

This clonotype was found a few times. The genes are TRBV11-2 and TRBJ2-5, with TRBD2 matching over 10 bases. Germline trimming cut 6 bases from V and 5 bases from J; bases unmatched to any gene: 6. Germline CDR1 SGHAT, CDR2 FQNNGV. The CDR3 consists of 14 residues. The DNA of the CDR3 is TGTGCCAGCAGGAGACTAGCGGGCCGGGAGACCCAGTACTTC. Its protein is CASRRLAGRETQYF.